The rows below give T cell receptor beta chains drawn from one sample of a study of beta chain features in type 1 diabetes. Here immunoSEQ multiplex PCR was the method, and the copy in TCRdb shows in-frame clones only, minus some. This table has 200,000 to 250,000 clones, roughly 9.6% appearing once. Material for sequencing was naive CD4+ T cells from blood. These receptors were obtained from a young woman in good health. Both conserved end residues are part of each CDR3. The D gene is left open where the match is weak. Where a row states a size, it is once, few, many or the class of an expanded clone; other rows omit it.

DNA: TGTGCCAGCAGCTCCCGTACCAGCTCCTACAATGAGCAGTTCTTC
CDR3: CASSSRTSSYNEQFF
J: TRBJ2-1
D: -
V: TRBV27
size: few

DNA: TGTGCCAGCAGCGTAGACAGGGCCTCCTCCTACGAGCAGTACTTC
CDR3: CASSVDRASSYEQYF
J: TRBJ2-7
D: TRBD1
V: TRBV6-1
size: few

DNA: TGTGCCAGCAGCCTGCTACGGGGGAGCTCCTACGAGCAGTACTTC
CDR3: CASSLLRGSSYEQYF
J: TRBJ2-7
D: -
V: TRBV5-4
size: -

DNA: TGTGCCTGGAGCGACCCGTATGTCGGGGTCACGCAGTATTTT
CDR3: CAWSDPYVGVTQYF
J: TRBJ2-3
D: -
V: TRBV30
size: few

DNA: TGCGCCAGCAGACCAGGGACAGCCCCCACCCTCTACGAGCAGTACTTC
CDR3: CASRPGTAPTLYEQYF
J: TRBJ2-7
D: TRBD1
V: TRBV23-1
size: many

DNA: TGTGCCAGCAGAGGGGGGGGTCTCTATTACGAGCAGTACTTC
CDR3: CASRGGGLYYEQYF
J: TRBJ2-7
D: -
V: TRBV7-2
size: -

DNA: TGTGCCAGCTCACCACCGTTAAGACAGATCTACGAGCAGTACTTC
CDR3: CASSPPLRQIYEQYF
J: TRBJ2-7
D: -
V: TRBV18
size: few

DNA: TGTGCCACCAGCCGGATCAGGGCCGGCGAGCAGTACTTC
CDR3: CATSRIRAGEQYF
J: TRBJ2-7
D: -
V: TRBV15
size: -

DNA: TGTGCCAGTAGTCCCACGGGGGGCGGCTATGGCTACACCTTC
CDR3: CASSPTGGGYGYTF
J: TRBJ1-2
D: -
V: TRBV19
size: few

DNA: TGTGCCAGCAGCTCGGACAGGGGGAACATTCAGTACTTC
CDR3: CASSSDRGNIQYF
J: TRBJ2-4
D: TRBD1
V: TRBV7-2
size: few

DNA: TGTGCCAGCAGTTACTCGCGGGAGATCTACCACAATGAGCAGTTCTTC
CDR3: CASSYSREIYHNEQFF
J: TRBJ2-1
D: TRBD2
V: TRBV6-5
size: -

DNA: TGCGCCAGCAGCTTGGCGCAGGGTGGTGAAAAACTGTTTTTT
CDR3: CASSLAQGGEKLFF
J: TRBJ1-4
D: -
V: TRBV5-1
size: -

DNA: TGTGCCAGCAGCTCCGACAGGGGGCAGGATACGCAGTATTTT
CDR3: CASSSDRGQDTQYF
J: TRBJ2-3
D: TRBD1
V: TRBV5-4
size: few

DNA: TGTGCCAGCAGCGCGACAGGGACTTCCTATGGCTACACCTTC
CDR3: CASSATGTSYGYTF
J: TRBJ1-2
D: TRBD1
V: TRBV9
size: -

DNA: TGTGCCAGCAGCACCCGACAGGAGGTAAACACTGAAGCTTTCTTT
CDR3: CASSTRQEVNTEAFF
J: TRBJ1-1
D: -
V: TRBV9
size: few

DNA: TGTGCCTGGAGTGGTGATAGCGGGGGAATACAAGAGACCCAGTACTTC
CDR3: CAWSGDSGGIQETQYF
J: TRBJ2-5
D: TRBD2
V: TRBV30
size: -

DNA: TGTGCCTGGAGTGTACAGGGGGCGGGTAGTGAAGCTTTCTTT
CDR3: CAWSVQGAGSEAFF
J: TRBJ1-1
D: TRBD1
V: TRBV30
size: few

DNA: TGTGCCAGCAGACAACTAGGCGGAGGGTCTCAGCATTTT
CDR3: CASRQLGGGSQHF
J: TRBJ1-5
D: -
V: TRBV27
size: -

DNA: TGTGCCAGCAGCTCGACAGGGATAGGGCCCAGAGAGACCCAGTACTTC
CDR3: CASSSTGIGPRETQYF
J: TRBJ2-5
D: TRBD1
V: TRBV11-2
size: few

DNA: TGCGCCAGCAGCCAAGATAGTTCGCGCTTTTCCGATACGCAGTATTTT
CDR3: CASSQDSSRFSDTQYF
J: TRBJ2-3
D: -
V: TRBV4-1
size: -

DNA: TGCGCCAGCAGCTTGGACCCCTTGGGGGGGAACACTGAAGCTTTCTTT
CDR3: CASSLDPLGGNTEAFF
J: TRBJ1-1
D: -
V: TRBV5-1
size: few

DNA: TGCGCCAGCAGCTTGGCCCCACAGGGTGTGGTCGAGCAGTACTTC
CDR3: CASSLAPQGVVEQYF
J: TRBJ2-7
D: -
V: TRBV5-1
size: few

DNA: TGTGCCAGCAGTGGGACAGGGATAAATTCACCCCTCCACTTT
CDR3: CASSGTGINSPLHF
J: TRBJ1-6
D: TRBD1
V: TRBV6-1
size: -

DNA: TGTGCCAGCAGCCTTGGGGACATCTCCTACGAGCAGTACTTC
CDR3: CASSLGDISYEQYF
J: TRBJ2-7
D: -
V: TRBV6-1
size: -

DNA: TGTGCCAGCAGCACCAGATCGGGGGTCAAAGGTGGGGCCAACGTCCTGACTTTC
CDR3: CASSTRSGVKGGANVLTF
J: TRBJ2-6
D: -
V: TRBV7-2
size: -

DNA: TGCGCCAGCAGCGAGACCGGGACAGGTCTCTACGAGCAGTACTTC
CDR3: CASSETGTGLYEQYF
J: TRBJ2-7
D: TRBD1
V: TRBV5-1
size: few

DNA: TGCGCCAGCAGCGACGGGACAGGGGAAGGCTACACCTTC
CDR3: CASSDGTGEGYTF
J: TRBJ1-2
D: TRBD1
V: TRBV5-1
size: few

DNA: TGTGCCATCAGTGGGGACAGGGCTAACTATGGCTACACCTTC
CDR3: CAISGDRANYGYTF
J: TRBJ1-2
D: TRBD1
V: TRBV10-3
size: -

DNA: TGTGCCTGGAGTGTACGAGGAGGGGGCATCAATCAGCCCCAGCATTTT
CDR3: CAWSVRGGGINQPQHF
J: TRBJ1-5
D: TRBD1
V: TRBV30
size: -

DNA: TGCGCCAGCAGCTTGACGGGCGGCCCTAGCGGTAACAATGAGCAGTTCTTC
CDR3: CASSLTGGPSGNNEQFF
J: TRBJ2-1
D: TRBD2
V: TRBV5-1
size: few

DNA: TGTGCCAGCAGGTCAAGCCAGGGCGCCTATGGCTACACCTTC
CDR3: CASRSSQGAYGYTF
J: TRBJ1-2
D: -
V: TRBV13
size: -

DNA: TGTGCCAGCAGTTACTCAAGGACAGGGATACCCGAGACCCAGTACTTC
CDR3: CASSYSRTGIPETQYF
J: TRBJ2-5
D: TRBD1
V: TRBV6-5
size: -

DNA: TGTGCCAGCAGCCTGGGTGGCGGGAGGGCCCACGAGCAGTACTTC
CDR3: CASSLGGGRAHEQYF
J: TRBJ2-7
D: TRBD2
V: TRBV14
size: -

DNA: TGCGCCAGCAGCTCCGAGACAGGGTTCGCGAGGAAGACCCAGTACTTC
CDR3: CASSSETGFARKTQYF
J: TRBJ2-5
D: TRBD1
V: TRBV5-1
size: few

DNA: TGTGCCAGCAGTTCCAGGACAGCAGGAAACTATGGCTACACCTTC
CDR3: CASSSRTAGNYGYTF
J: TRBJ1-2
D: -
V: TRBV6-5
size: -

DNA: TGTGCCAGCAGTGACAGGGACTCCCCTCAGTATTTT
CDR3: CASSDRDSPQYF
J: TRBJ2-3
D: -
V: TRBV27
size: -